This T cell receptor (beta chain) was sequenced during a study of T cells expressing NK-cell markers. Study in general: There were seven HCMV-seropositive donors and one seronegative donor among the eight sequenced.

As for this clonotype: Its matching antigen is unknown.

UMIs were included in TCR beta cDNA generated by 5'RACE template switching. Using the 5' RACE reads, TCRdb records one entry per CDR3 protein without DNA. This repertoire includes a few hundred thousand distinct CDR3 sequences. Study conclusions and caveats: The study left the HCMV specificity of expanded NKG2C+ T cell clones unresolved.

Germline lookup yields CDR1 LNHNV and CDR2 YYDKDF (reference sequence). The length of the CDR3 is 15 residues. The material sequenced was blood T cells: a sorted CD56 or NKG2C T cell subset, CD4+ or CD8+ T cells, or bulk PBMC T cells (not recorded which). The sequence was collected from a man younger than 35 in good health. The chain carries TRBV15 and TRBJ2-7; TCRdb returns TRBD1, unconfirmable since there is no DNA. The CDR3 reads CATSRGTGLSYEQYF.